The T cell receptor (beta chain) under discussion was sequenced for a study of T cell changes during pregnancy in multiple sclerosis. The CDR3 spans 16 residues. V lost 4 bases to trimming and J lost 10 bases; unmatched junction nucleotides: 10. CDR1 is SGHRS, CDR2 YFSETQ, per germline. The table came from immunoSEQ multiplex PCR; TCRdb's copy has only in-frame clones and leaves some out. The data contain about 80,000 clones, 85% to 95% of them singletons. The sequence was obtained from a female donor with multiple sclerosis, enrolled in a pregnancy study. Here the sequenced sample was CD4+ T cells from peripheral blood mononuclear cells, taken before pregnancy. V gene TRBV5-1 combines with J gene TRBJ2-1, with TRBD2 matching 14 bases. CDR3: CASSPLTSGGAGEQFF. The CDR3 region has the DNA TGCGCCAGCAGCCCCTTGACTAGCGGGGGGGCCGGCGAGCAGTTCTTC.